A single sample is the source of the 22 T cell receptor beta chains below, sequenced in a study of breast tumors, draining lymph nodes, adjacent tissues. TCRdb reprocessed the multiplex PCR reads with MiXCR, giving one entry per CDR3 protein. Of more than 100,000 distinct CDR3 sequences detected, about a fifth appear once; the ten largest clones hold under 3%. The lymph nodes were axillary draining lymph nodes from breast cancer patients. Sequencing was performed on axillary lymph node tissue. These receptors originate from a female donor with breast cancer. Some clones in this sample may be carry-over from other donors' samples.

Many counts were recorded for this clonotype. The rearrangement links TRBV5-1 to TRBJ2-1; TRBD1 might be the D (6 bases). The CDR3 sequence is 15 residues long. V lost 4 bases to trimming and J lost 4 bases, with 15 bases between them. Germline values: CDR1 SGHRS, CDR2 YFSETQ. Here the CDR3 reads CASSTGQPGYNEQFF. CDR3 nucleotide sequence: TGCGCCAGCAGCACGGGACAACCCGGGTACAATGAGCAGTTCTTC.

This clonotype was detected ten times or more. The rearrangement joins TRBV20-1 to TRBJ2-3; 8 nucleotides agree with TRBD1. Germline trimming cut 5 bases from V and 11 bases from J; bases unmatched to any gene: 9. CDR1 is DFQATT and CDR2 is SNEGSKA in the germline V gene (reference sequence). The CDR3 spans 12 residues. The CDR3 loop is CSAWPGTGLQYF. The CDR3 coding sequence is TGCAGTGCTTGGCCCGGGACAGGACTGCAGTATTTT.

In this sample, this clonotype turned up many times. The V and J genes are TRBV6-5 and TRBJ2-3; D perhaps matches TRBD1 (6 bases). The ends were cut back, 6 bases at V and 4 bases at J, with 14 bases in the middle. Germline-derived CDR1 and CDR2 are MNHEY and SVGAGI. The CDR3 is made up of 14 amino acids. CDR3 loop: CASSFGQNADTQYF. The CDR3 DNA is TGTGCCAGCAGCTTCGGACAGAACGCAGATACGCAGTATTTT.

On this clonotype itself: A much larger clone lies one base from this, so it may be a read error. This chain joins TRBV6-2 or TRBV6-3 and TRBJ2-7, with 8 positions matching TRBD1. This CDR3 is built from 15 residues. Per germline, CDR1 MNHEY and CDR2 SVGEGT. The CDR3: CASTKQGGSSYEQNF. Here the CDR3 DNA reads TGTGCCAGCACCAAACAGGGGGGCAGCTCCTACGAGCAGAACTTC.

This clonotype was counted ten times or more. This chain links TRBV20-1 with TRBJ2-1; 12 bases match TRBD2. The CDR3 sequence is 15 residues long. Germline CDR1 and CDR2: DFQATT and SNEGSKA (reference sequence). The V gene end was trimmed by 5 bases and the J gene end by 2 bases; junction bases not matched to a gene: 4. In DNA, the CDR3 is TGCAGTGCTCCGACTAGCGGGGGTCCCTACAATGAGCAGTTCTTC. The encoded protein is CSAPTSGGPYNEQFF.

This clonotype was recorded once. A much larger clone sits a single nucleotide away, making a read error possible. This chain joins TRBV7-2 and TRBJ1-5; possible D gene TRBD1, 5 bases. The V gene lost 4 bases and the J gene lost 6 bases, with 10 bases spanning the gap. Germline-derived CDR1 and CDR2 are SGHTA and FQGNSA. The CDR3 totals 13 residues. CDR3 sequence (DNA): TGTGCCAGCAGCTCAGTTGGGGGTCAGCCCCAGCATTTT. It is translated as CASSSVGGQPQHF.

This clonotype was counted at least ten times. This rearrangement joins TRBV18 to TRBJ2-7; 7 bases match TRBD1. Germline CDR1 KGHSH, CDR2 LQKENI. The CDR3 runs to 14 residues. V lost 5 bases to trimming and J lost 2 bases; unmatched junction nucleotides: 6. The CDR3 sequence is CASSAPTGPYEQYF. The CDR3 DNA reads as TGTGCCAGCTCAGCCCCGACAGGGCCCTACGAGCAGTACTTC.

This clonotype was counted ten times or more. The rearrangement links TRBV7-2 to TRBJ2-5; D gene uncertain. Germline V lookup: CDR1 SGHTA, CDR2 FQGNSA. There are 11 residues in the CDR3. V shed 0 bases and J shed 4 bases, with 0 bases lying between them. This CDR3 is CASSLAETQYF. The CDR3, as DNA: TGTGCCAGCAGCTTAGCAGAGACCCAGTACTTC.

This clonotype was observed at least ten times. The chain uses TRBV20-1 and TRBJ2-5; D unresolved. Germline assignment: CDR1 DFQATT and CDR2 SNEGSKA (reference sequence). The CDR3 extends over 11 amino acids. Trimming removed 0 bases at V and 5 bases at J, with 4 bases between. CDR3 sequence reads: CSARDHETQYF. CDR3 nucleotide sequence: TGCAGTGCTAGAGATCACGAGACCCAGTACTTC.

This clonotype was detected a few times. V usage is TRBV27 and J usage is TRBJ2-2; TRBD2 agrees at 7 bases. Germline CDR1 reads MNHEY; CDR2 reads SMNVEV (reference sequence). CDR3 length: 17 residues. J lost 5 bases, V lost 4 bases, and 13 bases had no gene match. The CDR3 nucleotides read TGTGCCAGCAGTTACGAGGGCGGGAGTTTTAGGACCGGGGAGCTGTTTTTT. It encodes CASSYEGGSFRTGELFF.

There are many counts of this clonotype. The chain couples TRBV20-1 to TRBJ2-5; D call uncertain. With 3 bases removed from V and 2 bases from J, the gap between germline ends came to 7 bases. CDR1 is DFQATT, CDR2 SNEGSKA, per germline (reference sequence). This CDR3 is built from 12 residues. As DNA, the CDR3 is TGCAGTGCTAGCCCAGAGCAAGAGACCCAGTACTTC. This sequence encodes CSASPEQETQYF.

In its sample, this clonotype was seen many times. The chain employs TRBV20-1 and TRBJ2-1; 10 bases fit TRBD2. CDR1 is DFQATT, CDR2 SNEGSKA, per germline (reference sequence). The CDR3 length is 15 residues. Trimming removed 1 base from V and 3 bases from J; junction bases left unmatched: 3. Here the CDR3 reads CSARGASGSYNEQFF. The CDR3 nucleotides are TGCAGTGCTAGAGGGGCTAGCGGGAGCTACAATGAGCAGTTCTTC.

This clonotype was counted many times. The V call is TRBV6-5, the J call TRBJ2-1; D is unclear. The CDR3 covers 11 residues. Trimming cost V 2 bases and J 10 bases, with 6 bases left between them. Germline V gene data show CDR1 as MNHEY and CDR2 as SVGAGI. The CDR3 bases are TGTGCCAGCAGTTACGGGCGGGAGCAGTTCTTC. Its translation is CASSYGREQFF.

In its sample, this clonotype was seen many times. This chain links TRBV24-1 with TRBJ2-5; 14 nucleotides align to TRBD2. Per the germline V gene, CDR1 is KGHDR and CDR2 is SFDVKD. After removal of 3 bases from V and 4 bases from J, the junction contained 9 bases not matched to a gene. There are 18 residues in the CDR3. The CDR3 is CATSDPTSGRALGETQYF. CDR3 DNA: TGTGCCACCAGTGATCCGACTAGCGGGAGGGCTTTGGGAGAGACCCAGTACTTC.

Comment on this clonotype: A read error may be the cause here, since a much bigger clone is one base away. The V call is TRBV20-1, the J call TRBJ1-4; 9 bases match TRBD1. Germline CDR1 and CDR2: DFQATT and SNEGSKA (reference sequence). The CDR3 covers 16 residues. V lost 4 bases and J lost 7; bases outside the gene matches: 13. In nucleotides, the CDR3 is TGCAGTGCTACTGACAGGGGGAAGGGGGGTCGTGAAAAACTGTTTTTT. Protein: CSATDRGKGGREKLFF.

This clonotype was counted many times. The chain has TRBV6-6 and TRBJ2-3, with unresolved D. V was cut by 2 bases and J by 5 bases, with 8 bases left in between. The CDR3 is made up of 13 amino acids. Germline CDR1 MNHNY, CDR2 SVGAGI (reference sequence). The CDR3: CASSYGVVDTQYF. The CDR3 nucleotides are TGTGCCAGCAGTTACGGGGTGGTAGATACGCAGTATTTT.

This clonotype was seen repeatedly, ten times or more. The V call is TRBV24-1, the J call TRBJ1-4; 10 bases are shared with TRBD1. V dropped 2 bases and J dropped 6; count of bases not matched to a gene: 2. Germline V gives CDR1 KGHDR, CDR2 SFDVKD. The CDR3 is 15 amino acids. In DNA, the CDR3 is TGTGCCACCAGTGATTCAGGGACAGGGGATGAAAAACTGTTTTTT. This encodes CATSDSGTGDEKLFF.

This clonotype was recorded at least ten times. The gene calls are TRBV9 and TRBJ2-3, with TRBD2 matching 9 bases. Germline loops: CDR1 SGDLS, CDR2 YYNGEE. After removal of 0 bases from V and 0 bases from J, the junction contained 2 bases not matched to a gene. The CDR3 length is 16 residues. CDR3 DNA: TGTGCCAGCAGCGTAGCTACTAGCGGGAGCACAGATACGCAGTATTTT. It yields the protein CASSVATSGSTDTQYF. The variable domain in full, completed from reference TRBV9 and TRBJ2-3, reads DSGVTQTPKHLITATGQRVTLRCSPRSGDLSVYWYQQSLDQGLQFLIQYYNGEERAKGNILERFSAQQFPDLHSELNLSSLELGDSALYFCASSVATSGSTDTQYFGPGTRLTVL.

There are a few counts of this clonotype. V usage is TRBV3-1 and J usage is TRBJ2-7, with 10 bases identical to TRBD2. Looked up from germline, CDR1 is LGHDT and CDR2 is YNNKEL (reference sequence). The CDR3 is 16 residues long. J was trimmed by 4 bases and V by 1 base; bases with no gene match: 7. CDR3 coding DNA: TGTGCCAGCAGCCAAGCCCTAGCGGGAGCGTCTTACGAGCAGTACTTC. Its translation is CASSQALAGASYEQYF.

This clonotype occurred many times. The CDR3, as DNA: TGCAGTGCTAGTGCACCGATGGGAAAGACCCAGTACTTC. Translated: CSASAPMGKTQYF. The J gene is TRBJ2-5, the V gene TRBV20-1; D is uncertain. This CDR3 region has 13 residues. The germline gives CDR1 DFQATT, CDR2 SNEGSKA (reference sequence). Trimming shortened V by 3 bases and J by 6 bases, and 14 bases separated the two germline ends.

This clonotype was seen ten or more times. The chain carries TRBV19 and TRBJ2-1, with 11 positions matching TRBD2. Germline V gene data show CDR1 as LNHDA and CDR2 as SQIVND (reference sequence). V dropped 3 bases and J dropped 5; count of bases not matched to a gene: 9. This CDR3 contains 17 residues. This chain's CDR3 is CASSMPLLAGVNNEQFF. The CDR3, as DNA: TGTGCCAGTAGTATGCCCCTACTAGCGGGAGTAAACAATGAGCAGTTCTTC.

This clonotype has a count of ten or more. The V gene is TRBV10-3, the J gene TRBJ2-7, with a tentative D call TRBD1 (7 bases). The germline V and J ends were trimmed by 0 bases and 5 bases, with 20 bases remaining between them. The V gene's germline CDR1 is ENHRY and CDR2 SYGVKD. The CDR3 has 17 amino acids. CDR3 in DNA: TGTGCCATCAGTGAGTCGATAGGGGGCGGGGTAAGGGACGAGCAGTACTTC. This translates into CAISESIGGGVRDEQYF.